One sample yielded the 16 T cell receptor beta chains listed below, sequenced in a study of blood T cell repertoires in COVID-19. Clones were read by immunoSEQ multiplex PCR, and TCRdb kept only the in-frame ones, dropping some. The sample lists more than 120,000 clones; around 90% were seen once. Sequencing used peripheral blood. The origin of the receptors is a woman aged 50 to 60 with acute or convalescent COVID-19.

This clone was detected only once. The rearrangement links TRBV19 to TRBJ2-2; no definite D call. Trimming shortened V by 3 bases and J by 5 bases, and 7 bases separated the two germline ends. The CDR3 has 13 residues. Germline-derived CDR1 and CDR2 are LNHDA and SQIVND (reference sequence). In DNA, the CDR3 is TGTGCCAGTAGTATCCAGATAACCGGGGAGCTGTTTTTT. This codes for CASSIQITGELFF.

The chain couples TRBV24-1 to TRBJ1-3; the match to TRBD1 covers 8 bases. Germline V CDR1 and CDR2: KGHDR, SFDVKD. After removal of 2 bases from V and 3 bases from J, the junction contained 5 bases not matched to a gene. This CDR3 region has 16 residues. The CDR3 sequence is CATSDSDRGDGNTIYF. In DNA, the CDR3 is TGTGCCACCAGTGATTCCGACAGGGGAGATGGAAACACCATATATTTT.

The V call is TRBV5-1, the J call TRBJ1-3, with D maybe TRBD1 (6 bases). Germline V lookup: CDR1 SGHRS, CDR2 YFSETQ. The V and J ends lost 4 bases and 1 base respectively, with 12 bases between them. This CDR3 has 15 residues. CDR3 sequence reads: CASSQTTGSGNTIYF. The DNA for the CDR3 is TGCGCCAGCAGCCAAACAACAGGGTCTGGAAACACCATATATTTT.

This chain connects TRBV5-1 to TRBJ1-2; TRBD1 agrees at 8 bases. Trimming at V came to 4 bases and at J to 3 bases, leaving 2 bases not matched to a gene. Germline V gene lookup returns CDR1 SGHRS and CDR2 YFSETQ. This CDR3 comprises 13 residues. CDR3 in amino acids: CASSPGGYYGYTF. The CDR3 coding sequence is TGCGCCAGCAGCCCAGGGGGCTACTATGGCTACACCTTC.

The chain joins TRBV20-1 to TRBJ1-2, with a tentative D call TRBD1 (5 bases). The V and J ends lost 3 bases and 0 bases respectively, with 11 bases between them. Germline V gene lookup returns CDR1 DFQATT and CDR2 SNEGSKA (reference sequence). CDR3 length: 14 residues. The chain's CDR3 is CSASSPGPNYGYTF. CDR3 sequence (DNA): TGCAGTGCTAGTTCGCCAGGGCCTAACTATGGCTACACCTTC.

This sequence joins TRBV11-2 and TRBJ1-3; D perhaps matches TRBD1 (5 bases). The germline CDR1 and CDR2 sequences are SGHAT and FQNNGV. The CDR3 is made up of 17 amino acids. Trimming shortened V by 5 bases and J by 0 bases, and 17 bases separated the two germline ends. CDR3 DNA: TGTGCCAGCAGCACAACAACAGGTGCCCCCTCTGGAAACACCATATATTTT. Translation: CASSTTTGAPSGNTIYF.

The chain joins TRBV11-2 to TRBJ1-1; TRBD1 agrees at 8 bases. The germline gives CDR1 SGHAT, CDR2 FQNNGV. Losses at the gene ends were 1 base for V and 11 bases for J; bases not matched to a gene: 12. There are 15 residues in the CDR3. CDR3 region: CASSLVGQGNILAFF. The CDR3 nucleotides are TGTGCCAGCAGCTTAGTAGGACAGGGAAACATTCTGGCTTTCTTT.

CDR3 amino acids: CASSLGAGQGRYTDTQYF. The CDR3, as DNA: TGTGCCAGCAGCTTAGGCGCAGGACAGGGCCGTTACACAGATACGCAGTATTTT. V gene TRBV7-9 combines with J gene TRBJ2-3; 8 positions agree with TRBD1. The V gene's germline CDR1 is SEHNR and CDR2 FQNEAQ (reference sequence). This CDR3 is 18 amino acids long. V was pared by 1 base and J by 2 bases, with 11 bases of the junction left unmatched. The full variable domain, completed using reference TRBV7-9 and TRBJ2-3, is DTGVSQNPRHKITKRGQNVTFRCDPISEHNRLYWYRQTLGQGPEFLTYFQNEAQLEKSRLLSDRFSAERPKGSFSTLEIQRTEQGDSAMYLCASSLGAGQGRYTDTQYFGPGTRLTVL.

The chain recombines TRBV6-5 with TRBJ2-2; perhaps TRBD2 as D (6 bases). Germline loops: CDR1 MNHEY, CDR2 SVGAGI. CDR3 length equals 13 residues. Trimming left V 11 bases short and J 5 bases short, with 15 bases between. CDR3 residues: CAVPGRWTGELFF. The CDR3 nucleotides are TGTGCCGTCCCAGGGAGGTGGACCGGGGAGCTGTTTTTT.

The chain has TRBV6-4 and TRBJ1-5; TRBD1 might be the D (6 bases). The CDR3 is 13 amino acids. The germline V gene encodes CDR1 MRHNA and CDR2 SNTAGT. Trimming removed 3 bases at V and 7 bases at J, with 10 bases between. In nucleotides, the CDR3 is TGTGCCAGCAGTGAAACAGGGCTACAGCCCCAGCATTTT. Translating it yields CASSETGLQPQHF.

The chain uses TRBV9 and TRBJ1-2; 8 bases are a match to TRBD1. With V trimmed by 3 bases and J by 6 bases, 7 bases remained unmatched. Germline assignment: CDR1 SGDLS and CDR2 YYNGEE. CDR3 size: 14 residues. CDR3 nucleotides: TGTGCCAGCAGCGCATCGGACAGGGCGGATGGCTACACCTTC. Protein sequence: CASSASDRADGYTF.

J is TRBJ2-1 and V is TRBV27; 7 nucleotides agree with TRBD1. The CDR3 length is 13 residues. V lost 7 bases to trimming and J lost 6 bases; unmatched junction nucleotides: 6. Per the germline V gene, CDR1 is MNHEY and CDR2 is SMNVEV (reference sequence). CDR3 sequence reads: CASTYPGGNEQFF. The CDR3 DNA is TGTGCCAGCACTTACCCAGGGGGCAATGAGCAGTTCTTC.

The rearrangement links TRBV5-4 to TRBJ2-2, with D maybe TRBD1 (6 bases). Trimming stripped 3 bases from V and 3 bases from J, with 6 bases between. Germline assignment: CDR1 SGHNT and CDR2 YYREEE (reference sequence). This CDR3 region has 13 residues. CDR3 nucleotides: TGTGCCAGCAGCTGGGGGCACACCGGGGAGCTGTTTTTT. Its translation: CASSWGHTGELFF.

The CDR3 region has the DNA TGTGCCAGCAGCCCGGGACAGGAATACGAGCAGTACTTC. It translates to CASSPGQEYEQYF. The chain joins TRBV3-1 (or the pseudogene TRBV3-2) to TRBJ2-7; TRBD1 agrees at 8 bases. Germline V CDR1 and CDR2: LGHDT, YNNKEL (reference sequence). V shed 4 bases and J 4 bases; nucleotides not matched to a gene: 3. The CDR3 has 13 residues.

The gene calls are TRBV29-1 and TRBJ2-1; D gene uncertain. Germline assignment: CDR1 SQVTM and CDR2 ANQGSEA. The CDR3 consists of 12 residues. Trimming shortened V by 4 bases and J by 0 bases, and 4 bases separated the two germline ends. This chain's CDR3 is CSVVNSYNEQFF. The CDR3 DNA follows: TGCAGCGTTGTAAACTCCTACAATGAGCAGTTCTTC.

The chain employs TRBV19 and TRBJ1-3; D remains unclear. V was shortened by 6 bases and J by 2 bases, with 14 bases between the two germline ends. This CDR3 spans 15 amino acids. Germline lookup yields CDR1 LNHDA and CDR2 SQIVND (reference sequence). This chain's CDR3 is CASRKDFSTGNTIYF. For the CDR3, the DNA is TGTGCCAGTAGGAAGGACTTTTCCACTGGAAACACCATATATTTT.